This T cell receptor beta chain was recorded in a study of control samples from healthy donors and cancer patients. The data were produced by immunoSEQ multiplex PCR, yet TCRdb's version contains in-frame clones alone and is incomplete. Of more than 140,000 clones listed, roughly 89% are singletons. With 5 bases clipped from V and 1 base from J, the junction kept 13 bases outside the gene matches. The V gene's germline CDR1 is SGHVS and CDR2 FNYEAQ. This CDR3 has 18 amino acids. The sample taken for sequencing was blood. The chain employs TRBV7-6 and TRBJ2-3, with TRBD2 matching 9 bases. The TCR sequence derives from a man younger than 35 in good health. CDR3 protein: CASSPLRSAGGRTDTQYF. DNA for the CDR3: TGTGCCAGCAGCCCCCTGAGGTCAGCGGGGGGTCGCACAGATACGCAGTATTTT. Variable domain in full (rest from reference TRBV7-6 and TRBJ2-3): GAGVSQSPRYKVTKRGQDVALRCDPISGHVSLYWYRQALGQGPEFLTYFNYEAQQDKSGLPNDRFSAERPEGSISTLTIQRTEQRDSAMYRCASSPLRSAGGRTDTQYFGPGTRLTVL.